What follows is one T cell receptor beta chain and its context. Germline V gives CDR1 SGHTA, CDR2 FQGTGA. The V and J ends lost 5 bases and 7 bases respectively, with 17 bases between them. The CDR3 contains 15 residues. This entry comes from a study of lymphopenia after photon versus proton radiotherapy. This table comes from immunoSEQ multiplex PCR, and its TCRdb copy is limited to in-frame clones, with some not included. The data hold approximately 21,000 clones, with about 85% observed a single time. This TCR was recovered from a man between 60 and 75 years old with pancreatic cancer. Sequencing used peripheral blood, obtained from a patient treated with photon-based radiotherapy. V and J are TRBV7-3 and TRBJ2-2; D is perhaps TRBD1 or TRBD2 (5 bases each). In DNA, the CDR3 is TGTGCCAGCAGCCTCGGCCGTCGGGGCAACGGGGAGCTGTTTTTT. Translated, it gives CASSLGRRGNGELFF.